This T cell receptor (beta chain) was documented in a study of blood T cell repertoires in COVID-19. The wider study: Acute-phase and convalescent COVID-19 samples originated in the United States, Italy and Spain. T cells, B-cell-depleted T cells, or PBMCs provided the cDNA or gDNA that served as material.

Original methodology: Scientists estimated how many nucleated cells there were by amplifying reference gene primers. TCRdb keeps only in-frame clones here, not all; method: immunoSEQ multiplex PCR. V, J and clone size reflect that table, while D and trimming were determined from the DNA. The sample yields under 300,000 clones, about 87% seen once. Participant ages covered about 18 to 95 years across 20 to 30 US areas. This clone occurred a few times. V was shortened by 8 bases and J by 1 base, with 8 bases between the two germline ends. This CDR3 contains 11 residues. Germline CDR1 and CDR2: SQVTM and ANQGSEA.

This receptor was identified in a woman between 50 and 59 years old who had recovered from COVID-19. The V gene is TRBV29-1, the J gene TRBJ1-1; D is ambiguous. Sequencing input: PBMCs or T cells enriched from blood (not recorded which). CDR3 loop: CSSSTNTEAFF. CDR3 sequence (DNA): TGCAGCTCTAGCACGAACACTGAAGCTTTCTTT.